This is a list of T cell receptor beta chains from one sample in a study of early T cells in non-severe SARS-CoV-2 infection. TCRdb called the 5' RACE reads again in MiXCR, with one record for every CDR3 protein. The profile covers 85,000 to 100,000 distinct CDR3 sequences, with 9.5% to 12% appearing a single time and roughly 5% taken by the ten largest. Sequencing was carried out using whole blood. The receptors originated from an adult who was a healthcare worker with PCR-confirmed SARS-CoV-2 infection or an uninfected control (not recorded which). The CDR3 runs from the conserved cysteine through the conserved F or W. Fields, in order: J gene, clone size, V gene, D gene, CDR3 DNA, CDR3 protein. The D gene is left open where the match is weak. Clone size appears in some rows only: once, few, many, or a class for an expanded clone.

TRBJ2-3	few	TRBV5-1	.	TGCGCCAGCCTGCCGGGGACTCCCAGTCTCAATACGCAGTATTTT	CASLPGTPSLNTQYF
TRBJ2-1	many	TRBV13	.	TGTGCCAGCAGCTTAGAACGGCACAATGAGCAGTTCTTC	CASSLERHNEQFF
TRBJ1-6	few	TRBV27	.	TGTGCCAGCACGCCAGGTGGGGGGTCTCGGAATTCACCCCTCCACTTT	CASTPGGGSRNSPLHF
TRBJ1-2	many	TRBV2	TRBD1	TGTGCCAGCAGTGAAGCCGACGGACAGGTTGGGATTGGCTACACCTTC	CASSEADGQVGIGYTF
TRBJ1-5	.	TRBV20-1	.	TGCAGTGTCCCCCAGGGTGTGAGGGTCGGCAATCAGCCCCAGCATTTT	CSVPQGVRVGNQPQHF
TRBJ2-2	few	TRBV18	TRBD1	TGTGCCAGCTCACCCCGACAGGGCGACACCGGGGAGCTGTTTTTT	CASSPRQGDTGELFF
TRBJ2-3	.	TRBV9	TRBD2	TGTGCCAGCAGCGTAGGAGGCGGGAGGAGCTCAGATACGCAGTATTTT	CASSVGGGRSSDTQYF
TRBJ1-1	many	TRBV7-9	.	TGTGCCAGCAGCTTACTATACACTGAAGCTTTCTTT	CASSLLYTEAFF
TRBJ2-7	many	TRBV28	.	TGTGCCAGCAGTCCGACCACTACGGGGGAGCAGTACTTC	CASSPTTTGEQYF
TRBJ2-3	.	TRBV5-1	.	TGCGCCAGCAGCTTGGTTGACTACCGGGATACACAGTATTTT	CASSLVDYRDTQYF
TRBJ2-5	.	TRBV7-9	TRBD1	TGTGCCAGCAACGAACAACAGGGGGTAGAGACCCAGTACTTC	CASNEQQGVETQYF
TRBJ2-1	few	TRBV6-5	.	TGTGCCAGCAGTTATTTGGGACGGTCATCCTACAATGAGCAGTTCTTC	CASSYLGRSSYNEQFF
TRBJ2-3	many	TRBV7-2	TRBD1	TGTGCCAGCAGCCCTAGGCACCTACAGGGGGGAACAGATACGCAGTATTTT	CASSPRHLQGGTDTQYF
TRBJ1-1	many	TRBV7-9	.	TGTGCCAGCAGCTCCGAATCAATGAACACTGAAGCTTTCTTT	CASSSESMNTEAFF
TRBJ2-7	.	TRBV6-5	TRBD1	TGTGCCAGCCGTCGCACAGGGGCATACGAGCAGTACTTC	CASRRTGAYEQYF
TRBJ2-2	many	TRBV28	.	TGTGCCAGCTATCCCTCCAACACCGGGGAGCTGTTTTTT	CASYPSNTGELFF
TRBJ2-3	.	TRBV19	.	TGTGCCAGTACCGCGCCGCAGGGAGCGCCGGGAGCAGATACGCAGTATTTT	CASTAPQGAPGADTQYF
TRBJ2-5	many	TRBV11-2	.	TGTGCCAGCAGCTCCCAAGCTAGTCGGGGCGCAGAGACCCAGTACTTC	CASSSQASRGAETQYF
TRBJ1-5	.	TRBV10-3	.	TGTGCCATCAGTGAACCGGGCGAGTCCAATCAGCCCCAGCATTTT	CAISEPGESNQPQHF
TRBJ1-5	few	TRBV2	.	TGTGCCAGCAGTGAATTCGGGGGGAATCAGCCCCAGCATTTT	CASSEFGGNQPQHF
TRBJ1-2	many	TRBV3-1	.	TGTGCCAGCAGCCAAGATCAGGGACTCTATGGCTACACCTTC	CASSQDQGLYGYTF
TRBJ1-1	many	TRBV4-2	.	TGTGCCAGCAGCCAAGGTTCAGGGATGAACACTGAAGCTTTCTTT	CASSQGSGMNTEAFF
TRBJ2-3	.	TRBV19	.	TGTGCCAGTAGTCCGAGACTGACGGTCACAGATACGCAGTATTTT	CASSPRLTVTDTQYF